This T cell receptor beta chain was recovered during a study of CD8 T cells in ankylosing spondylitis. The study, taken as a whole, reports: In ankylosing spondylitis patients, matched synovial fluid reportedly showed significant enrichment of disease-linked clones. The disease-linked clones had a CD8+ phenotype and low blood frequencies.

Germline V lookup: CDR1 SGHNT, CDR2 YENEEA. The CDR3 has 13 amino acids. Trimming shortened V by 5 bases and J by 10 bases, and 15 bases separated the two germline ends. TCRdb redid the calling of the 5' RACE reads with MiXCR, one entry per CDR3 protein. Among 300,000 to 350,000 distinct CDR3 sequences, roughly 20% were seen once, and the ten largest hold roughly 3.6%. Notes on this clonotype: Its antigen is unidentified.

The sample was blood, either unsorted or a sorted T cell fraction (not recorded which). The chain uses TRBV11-3 and TRBJ2-1, with a weak D call TRBD2 (6 bases). The TCR was taken from a female donor with ankylosing spondylitis or in good health (not recorded which). The DNA for the CDR3 is TGTGCCAGCAGCCCCGGTTCGGGGAGGGAGCAGTTCTTC. Protein product: CASSPGSGREQFF.